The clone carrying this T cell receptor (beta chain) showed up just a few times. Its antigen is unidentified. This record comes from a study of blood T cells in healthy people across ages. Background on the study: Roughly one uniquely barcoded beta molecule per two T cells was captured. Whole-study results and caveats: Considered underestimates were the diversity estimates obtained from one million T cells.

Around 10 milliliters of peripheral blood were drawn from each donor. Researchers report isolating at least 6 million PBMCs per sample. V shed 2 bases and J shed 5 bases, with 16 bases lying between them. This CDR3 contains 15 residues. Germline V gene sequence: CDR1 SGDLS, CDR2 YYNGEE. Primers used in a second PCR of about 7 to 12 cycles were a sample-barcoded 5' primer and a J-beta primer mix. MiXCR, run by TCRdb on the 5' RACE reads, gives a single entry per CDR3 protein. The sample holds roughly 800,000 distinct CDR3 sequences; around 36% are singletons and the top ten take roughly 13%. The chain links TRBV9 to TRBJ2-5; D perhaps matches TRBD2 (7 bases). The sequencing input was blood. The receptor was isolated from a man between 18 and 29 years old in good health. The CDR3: CASSVLGGGRETQYF. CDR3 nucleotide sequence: TGTGCCAGCAGCGTCTTGGGGGGGGGCCGCGAGACCCAGTACTTC.